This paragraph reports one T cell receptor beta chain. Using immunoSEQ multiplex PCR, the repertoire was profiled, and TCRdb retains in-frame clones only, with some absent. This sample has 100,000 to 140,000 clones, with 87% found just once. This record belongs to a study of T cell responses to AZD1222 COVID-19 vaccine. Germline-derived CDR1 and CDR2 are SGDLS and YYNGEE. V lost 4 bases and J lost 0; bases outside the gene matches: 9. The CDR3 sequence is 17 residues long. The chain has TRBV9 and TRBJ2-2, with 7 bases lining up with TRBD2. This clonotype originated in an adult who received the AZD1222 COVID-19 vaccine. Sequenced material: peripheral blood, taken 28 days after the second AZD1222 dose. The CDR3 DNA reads TGTGCCAGCAGCTCCGGCGGGAGTGCATCGAACACCGGGGAGCTGTTTTTT. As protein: CASSSGGSASNTGELFF.